The source of this T cell receptor (beta chain) is a study of cytomegalovirus exposure and HLA in healthy donors (dated by TCRdb to the late 2010s). About the investigation overall: An earlier analysis of some 500 of the donors reported 250 to 350 Gb of sequence data and approximately 110 million unique TCR beta sequences from roughly 180 million T cells. Roughly 300 gigabases of sequencing data and approximately 85 million unique TCR sequences were included in an early release covering under 650 HLA-typed donors. Among the approximately 430 genotyped donors, around 81% belonged to the genetic ancestry cluster associated with self-reported Caucasian donors. The study aimed to test whether cataloging public T cell receptors could reveal signatures of past pathogen exposure. The T cell repertoires of under 750 subjects were profiled by immunosequencing and related to cytomegalovirus serostatus. In addition to the first cohort of several hundred subjects, a separate validation cohort of 120 different subjects was used. The study combined high-throughput TCR immunosequencing, statistical association of individual TCRs with disease status, and machine learning to predict cytomegalovirus infection status. A later analysis re-analyzed previously published TCR beta repertoires from roughly 690 donors and added high-resolution HLA genotyping to study TCR occurrence patterns. In the later analysis, no new phenotypic data were used to find candidate immune exposures; instead, reliance was placed on TCR beta sequences and their occurrence across donors. To decide whether each TCR beta V gene segment behaved as functional or pseudogenic, an earlier analysis of some 580 of the donors relied on high-throughput TCR beta sequencing. Donor age, sex, ethnicity and CMV serostatus were collected together with the repertoire data. In a later genetic analysis, genome-wide SNP genotypes for about 65% of the roughly 700 donors were used, and that subset was treated as a discovery cohort. All discovery cohort repertoires had been generated on a single sequencing platform. HLA typing covered class I and class II loci at four-digit resolution. Typing coverage differed by locus: A, B, C, DRB1 and DQB1 were typed in roughly 620-640 donors, DQA1 in 500 to 550, DPA1 in some 610, and DPB1 in 450 to 490. Because of strong linkage in the cohort, roughly five DR-DQ haplotypes were treated as single units for association and clustering. On average, roughly 240,000 unique TCR beta nucleotide sequences were sequenced per donor among 398 genotyped donors of the cohort, with roughly 18% of those sequences being non-productive.

Summary of the overall study and its limitations: According to a later analysis, TCR association rates differed among HLA loci, with DRB1 alleles showing the most associated TCRs and HLA-C alleles showing the fewest. For the cohort, immune exposure information was limited to CMV serostatus. Because counts were too low, about 18 rarely observed V segments, including chromosome 9 orphons, were left out of the earlier analysis of several hundred of the donors. HLA typing was unavailable for some donors at each locus, so association tests used only the typed subset. Assigning TCR associations to individual alleles was difficult when HLA alleles, especially DR and DQ, strongly co-occurred. Most TCR sequences were seen in very few donors, while some public TCRs were found in many individuals. Some IMGT-functional V segments, including TRBV6-2 and TRBV6-3, could not be told apart with the 87-base-pair reads, so those segments were excluded. In a later analysis, HLA-associated TCR beta chains were found to be more clonally expanded and to have lower generation probabilities than equally common non-associated chains. An earlier analysis of some 590 of the donors showed that most TCR beta V segments appeared in productive rearrangements either about 87% or about 30% of the time, which broadly matched IMGT annotations. Correlated functional status among segregating V segments might be attributable to linkage disequilibrium, but an unknown experimental factor could not be ruled out. An association between a missense DCLRE1C variant and V-gene and J-gene trimming of TCR beta chains was found in a later genetic analysis and replicated in an independent cohort. Several of the top co-occurrence clusters appeared to be linked to parvovirus B19, influenza, CMV and Epstein-Barr virus, according to a later analysis. Three of the identified cytomegalovirus-associated TCR beta chains were confirmed in vitro to be specific for cytomegalovirus antigens. Presence/absence analyses assumed roughly uniform sequencing depth across donors, an assumption that may not hold. In a later analysis, around 17,000 TCR beta sequences were associated with specific HLA alleles at a false discovery rate of 0.05. Cytomegalovirus status was reported to be diagnosed by the classifier with high specificity and sensitivity in both the original and validation cohorts. The authors suggested that the approach could potentially be extended to other disease states and immunological phenotypes. According to a later genetic analysis, donors in an Asian-associated ancestry cluster had fewer N-insertions in productive TCRs than the approximately 690-donor mean. The study gave a list of some 150 TCR beta chains associated with cytomegalovirus. A further reported finding was that TCR beta sequences accurately predicted the HLA-A and HLA-B alleles for most subjects in the first cohort. The cohort was sequenced for TCR beta chains only, and without alpha or paired-chain data the features that could be detected were limited. The sequencing pipeline was judged likely to have produced a cluster of highly shared sequence variants as a technical artifact. According to a later analysis, most CMV-associated TCR beta chains appeared to be HLA-restricted, and the HLA associations seemed to be driven largely by CMV exposure.

In total, around 600 healthy bone marrow donors made up the cohort. At the time of sampling, every cohort member was nominally healthy, though immune exposures that went unrecorded were likely present. Of the 700 or so cohort members, about 290 had a positive CMV serostatus and about 350 had a negative one, while no CMV serostatus was recorded for the donor. A peripheral blood sample was collected from each donor, and TCR beta sequencing was performed on peripheral blood mononuclear cells. Genomic DNA extraction from the blood cell samples was performed with the Qiagen DNeasy Blood Extraction Kit. The method behind the library was the immunoSEQ multiplex PCR assay. The multiplex PCR relied on a mix of 60 forward primers for TCR Vbeta segments and 13 reverse primers for TCR Jbeta segments. Amplification of the CDR3 region of rearranged TCR beta genes was performed with a multiplex PCR assay on genomic DNA. The Illumina HiSeq System was used to sequence the amplified TCR beta libraries as 87-base-pair reads. In the source study's methods: A later analysis tallied tens of millions of unique TCR beta chains across the 600 to 700 repertoires, and some 10 million of those chains were shared by two or more donors. Raw reads were error-corrected and collapsed into unique sequences by a nearest-neighbor algorithm in which closely related sequences were merged to remove PCR and sequencing errors. Alignment of CDR3 sequences to IMGT reference sequences was used to assign V, D and J gene segments. For a sequence to be retained, a match of at least six nucleotides to both a V gene segment and a J gene segment was required. Rearrangements were called productive when the CDR3 lacked stop codons and stayed in frame with V and J; all others were non-productive. CDR3 was defined according to IMGT convention as the region running from the second conserved V-encoded cysteine to the conserved J-encoded phenylalanine. The earlier analysis of some 600 of the donors excluded sequences that lacked an unambiguous match to a single V gene segment. An earlier analysis of a few hundred of the donors called V segments functional above 56.7% productive rearrangements and segregating when the between-donor standard deviation exceeded 5%. A statistical classification framework was built for diagnosing cytomegalovirus status from the catalog of TCR beta chain sequences. In a later analysis, TCR nucleotide sequences were compared against IMGT/GENE-DB human TR gene sequences so that V and J genes could be assigned. A later analysis assigned CDR3 sequences and most-parsimonious VDJ recombination scenarios with the TCRdist pipeline. A later analysis defined each TCR beta chain by its CDR3 amino acid sequence plus V-gene family, and excluded reads lacking a unique V-gene family. A later analysis removed several hundred highly shared, low-generation-probability nucleotide sequences to deal with suspected cross-contamination and a sequencing artifact. In a later analysis, a clonal expansion index for each public chain was calculated from normalized within-repertoire ranks of inferred template counts. In a later analysis, generation probabilities were computed with a VDJ recombination model fitted to out-of-frame rearrangements, and the resulting probabilities were checked against IGoR. In a later analysis, hypergeometric tests were used to score TCR-TCR, TCR-HLA and TCR-CMV co-occurrence, with a repertoire-size bias correction applied to TCR pairs. A later analysis estimated false discovery rates by permuting HLA or CMV assignments 20 times. In a later analysis, co-occurring TCRs were grouped with DBSCAN, and TCRdist sequence similarity was added when clustering was performed within HLA-allele-positive subsets. Repertoires with fewer than 30,000 or more than 120,000 public chains, plus five repertoires with anomalous nucleotide sharing, were excluded from co-occurrence clustering. Drawn from immuneACCESS, this table holds only the in-frame rearrangements with V and J called that TCRdb kept. Clones are partly lost; checked studies trace under half to an unresolved V gene and leave the rest unexplained. V and J calls and clone size are as listed in that table; D and trimming were resolved from the DNA. The sample yields 200,000 to 250,000 clones; around 85% were counted once. The top ten hold over 1% of the sample.

The junction carries 10 bases between V and J, which are trimmed by 8 bases and 0 bases respectively. Reading from cysteine to phenylalanine, the CDR3 counts 14 amino acids. Only the CDR3 DNA stays, 42 bases, in frame from base 1. The germline V gene gives CDR1 as MDHEN and CDR2 as SYDVKM. With regard to this clone: The target of this receptor is not known. No clone much larger than this one lies a single base away; base qualities are absent.

The receptor was derived from a human donor in good health. Sequencing was performed on PBMCs. The chain employs TRBV28 and TRBJ1-4, with no D gene named confidently. At the DNA level, the sequence is TGTGCCAGCCGTTGGGGAGCAACTAATGAAAAACTGTTTTTT. This is translated as CASRWGATNEKLFF.